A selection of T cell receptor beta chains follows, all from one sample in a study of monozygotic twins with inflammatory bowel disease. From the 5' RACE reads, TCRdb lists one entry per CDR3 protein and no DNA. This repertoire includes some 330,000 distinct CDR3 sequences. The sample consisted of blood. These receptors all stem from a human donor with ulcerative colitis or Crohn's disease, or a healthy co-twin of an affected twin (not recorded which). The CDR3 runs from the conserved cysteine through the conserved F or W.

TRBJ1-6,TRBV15,CATSPLGGNSPLHF
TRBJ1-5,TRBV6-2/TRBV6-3,CASSSRQGNIQPQHF
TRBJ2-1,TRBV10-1,CASSERANLEQFF
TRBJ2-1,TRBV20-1,CSAPGEDPYNEQFF
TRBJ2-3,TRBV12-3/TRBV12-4,CASSNDGTDTQYF
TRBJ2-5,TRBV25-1,CASSDNEQETQYF
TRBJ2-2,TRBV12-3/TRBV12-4,CASKAPGPLGAGELFF
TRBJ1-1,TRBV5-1,CASRRETEAFF
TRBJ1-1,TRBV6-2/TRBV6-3,CASSYFWTEAFF
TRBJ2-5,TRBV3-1,CASSPPSGGRETQYF
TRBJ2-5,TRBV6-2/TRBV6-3,CASSYFGRPETQYF
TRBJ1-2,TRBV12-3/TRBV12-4,CASSHGTVRGGGGYTF
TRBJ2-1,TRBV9,CASSVGAGGRYNEQFF
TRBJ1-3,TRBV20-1,CSARDSGTGGLFSGNTIYF
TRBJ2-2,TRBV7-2,CASSLGQLVRGTGELFF
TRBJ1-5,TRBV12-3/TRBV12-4,CASTRGSNQPQHF
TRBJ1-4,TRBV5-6,CASSLVGQGFNEKLFF
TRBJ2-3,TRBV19,CASSISEGILPTDTQYF
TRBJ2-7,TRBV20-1,CSAPGKTYEQYF
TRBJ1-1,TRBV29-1,CSVPGGTGGTEAFF
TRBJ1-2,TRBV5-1,CASSSRTENYGYTF
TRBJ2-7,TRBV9,CASSVEQDNSYEQYF
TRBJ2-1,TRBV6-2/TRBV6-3,CASSYSSFGTSGYNEQFF
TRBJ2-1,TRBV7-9,CASSLTPAAYNEQFF
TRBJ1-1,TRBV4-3,CASSQDPQGRTEAFF
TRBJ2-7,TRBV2,CASCDREGYEQYF
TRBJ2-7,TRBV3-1,CASSYGTYEQYF
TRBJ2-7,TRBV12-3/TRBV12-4,CASSLNGFSYEQYF
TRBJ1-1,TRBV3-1,CASSRPEGGTEAFF
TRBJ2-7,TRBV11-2,CASSLGVGTALYEQYF
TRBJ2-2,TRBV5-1,CASSLGLQGGVGELFF
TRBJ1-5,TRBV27,CASSLRGQGNQPQHF
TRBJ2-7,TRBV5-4,CASSPRTGTGIYEQYF
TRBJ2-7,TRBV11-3,CASSSGQGTHYEQYF
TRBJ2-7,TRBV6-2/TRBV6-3,CASSFNKGLSGSGSYEQYF
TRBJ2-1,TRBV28,CASSLAGVPYNEQFF
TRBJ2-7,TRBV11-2,CASSTSSGPREQYF
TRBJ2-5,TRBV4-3,CASSPSAGRETQYF
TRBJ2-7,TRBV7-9,CASSLIKASYEQYF
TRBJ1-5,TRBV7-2,CASSVQDSNQPQHF
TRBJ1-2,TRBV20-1,CSARQGGTLNYGYTF
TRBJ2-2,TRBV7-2,CASSLGQRNTGELFF
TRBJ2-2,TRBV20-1,CSAKAGAITGELFF
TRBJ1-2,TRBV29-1,CSVVGGNYGYTF
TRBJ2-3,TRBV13,CASSLGDVLATLGDTQYF